The sequence of this T cell receptor (beta chain) was determined in a study of T-cell memory formation after mild COVID-19. Regarding this clonotype: The antigen is undetermined.

Via MiXCR, TCRdb re-called the 5' RACE reads, giving one row per CDR3 protein. The sample carries about 320,000 distinct CDR3 sequences, around 15% recorded once. Regarding the study as a whole: The finding that pre-infection memory included some responding clones suggested that cross-reactive memory joined.

Specimen: PBMCs or a T cell subset sorted from them (not recorded which). The TCR originated in a man aged 18 to 30 who had mild COVID-19 (a few samples of this study predate the infection). Cell type and time point are not known.

As DNA, the CDR3 is TGTGCCTGGAAAGTCTCAGGAGGAAACACCATATATTTT. As protein: CAWKVSGGNTIYF. The chain has TRBV30 and TRBJ1-3, with no clear D. This CDR3 is built from 13 residues. Germline assignment: CDR1 GTSNPN and CDR2 SVGIG (reference sequence). V dropped 4 bases and J dropped 4 bases, with 11 bases sitting between them.